The sequence of this TCR beta chain was determined in a study of T cells in localized non-small cell lung cancer. General observations from the study: Investigators sequenced only a single tumor region, leaving heterogeneity possible. In adjacent lung appeared a median approximately 61 of the top 100 tumor clones. Uninvolved adjacent lung had higher T cell clonality than tumor and all other tissues. The study linked higher blood T cell density to longer overall survival.

A few counts support this clone. Its antigen is currently unknown. Some clones are missing from TCRdb's copy, which holds only in-frame ones; the method was immunoSEQ multiplex PCR. The repertoire holds 1,400 to 1,500 clones, with 15% to 20% as singletons. The germline CDR1 and CDR2 sequences are MDHEN and SYDVKM. V was clipped by 3 bases and J by 5 bases, with 13 bases between them. The CDR3 has 14 residues. The sequence was obtained from a woman aged 40-69 years with stage I lung adenocarcinoma. The sample in question was lung tumor tissue, obtained before any cancer treatment. The chain is built from TRBV28 and TRBJ2-5, with TRBD1 as a possible D gene (6 bases). The CDR3 protein is CASSFSTGWETQYF. The CDR3 bases are TGTGCCAGCAGTTTTTCCACAGGGTGGGAGACCCAGTACTTC.